The next 24 T cell receptor beta chains were all read from a single sample in a study of T-cell reconstitution after alpha-beta-depleted transplantation in children. Unique molecular identifiers were used in preparing the TCRbeta library. TCRdb independently ran MiXCR on the PCR reads; one entry per CDR3 protein. This sample has about 360,000 distinct CDR3 sequences; about 14% occur once, and the top ten carry 4% to 5.5%. The sample here was PBMCs, taken from the stem cell graft. The receptor source for this set is a human donor who donated a stem cell graft to a child with Fanconi anemia.

This clonotype was picked up a small number of times. The chain joins TRBV29-1 to TRBJ1-2; weak D call: TRBD1 (6 bases). The V and J ends lost 4 bases and 4 bases respectively, with 16 bases between them. The CDR3 has 14 residues. Germline CDR1 is SQVTM and CDR2 is ANQGSEA. The CDR3 sequence is CSVVLPGHFYGYTF. CDR3 DNA sequence: TGCAGCGTTGTTCTGCCGGGACACTTCTATGGCTACACCTTC.

The J gene is TRBJ2-1, the V gene TRBV11-1; TRBD2 aligns across 8 bases. Trimming took 4 bases from V and 0 from J; bases not matched to a gene: 11. Germline V gene sequence: CDR1 SGHAT, CDR2 FQDESV (reference sequence). The CDR3 is 18 amino acids. The CDR3: CASSSMRGDLSSYNEQFF. CDR3 bases: TGTGCCAGCAGCTCAATGCGGGGGGATTTAAGCTCCTACAATGAGCAGTTCTTC.

The chain uses TRBV11-2 and TRBJ2-2; 7 bases are a match to TRBD1. Trimming took 5 bases from V and 6 from J; bases not matched to a gene: 12. In germline, CDR1 is SGHAT, CDR2 FQNNGV. There are 16 residues in the CDR3. The CDR3 region has the DNA TGTGCCAGCAGCACCTACCGACAGGGACCAGCCGGGGAGCTGTTTTTT. Its protein is CASSTYRQGPAGELFF.

This clonotype came up a few times. The chain is built from TRBV20-1 and TRBJ1-1; possibly TRBD1 for D (6 bases). CDR1 DFQATT and CDR2 SNEGSKA come from the germline V gene (reference sequence). This CDR3 contains 14 residues. V was clipped by 4 bases and J by 4 bases, with 16 bases between them. The CDR3 sequence is CSATRGGAGTEAFF. CDR3 DNA: TGCAGTGCTACCCGAGGGGGGGCAGGCACTGAAGCTTTCTTT.

The rearrangement uses TRBV28 and TRBJ1-2, with D perhaps matching TRBD1 (6 bases). The length of the CDR3 is 16 residues. Germline V gene sequence: CDR1 MDHEN, CDR2 SYDVKM. V lost 7 bases and J 0 bases, leaving 18 bases between the germline ends. The CDR3, as DNA: TGTGCCAGCAAGGGGGACGCACACCAATCTAACTATGGCTACACCTTC. Residues: CASKGDAHQSNYGYTF.

The sample holds many counts of this clonotype. The rearrangement links TRBV20-1 to TRBJ2-3; D gene unclear. Trimming left V 7 bases short and J 4 bases short, with 12 bases between. Germline CDR1 DFQATT, CDR2 SNEGSKA (reference sequence). The CDR3 sequence is 12 residues long. Written as DNA, the CDR3 is TGCAGTGAGTCCGGCGGTGCAGATACGCAGTATTTT. Translating it yields CSESGGADTQYF.

This clonotype has a handful of counts. The CDR3 DNA is TGTGCCAGCACCGAACCTCCAGGGGAGGCCCAGCATTTT. Translating it yields CASTEPPGEAQHF. The rearrangement joins TRBV28 to TRBJ1-5; maybe TRBD1 (6 bases). The CDR3 consists of 13 residues. Trimming cost V 7 bases and J 11 bases, with 18 bases left between them. CDR1 and CDR2 from the germline V gene are MDHEN and SYDVKM.

This clonotype appeared many times. The chain recombines TRBV6-5 with TRBJ1-1, with D uncertain. The germline V gene has CDR1 MNHEY and CDR2 SVGAGI. This CDR3 has 13 residues. V dropped 3 bases and J dropped 4 bases, with 9 bases sitting between them. The CDR3 loop reads CASSYGISTEAFF. CDR3 nucleotide sequence: TGTGCCAGCAGTTATGGGATTTCCACTGAAGCTTTCTTT.

The V call is TRBV20-1, the J call TRBJ2-1, with D possibly matching TRBD1 (5 bases). V was pared by 3 bases and J by 2 bases, with 8 bases between. Germline V gene data show CDR1 as DFQATT and CDR2 as SNEGSKA (reference sequence). The length of the CDR3 is 13 residues. CDR3 sequence (DNA): TGCAGTGCTAGCCAGGGCCCCTACAATGAGCAGTTCTTC. It yields the protein CSASQGPYNEQFF.

V usage is TRBV7-2 and J usage is TRBJ2-3; TRBD1 might be the D (6 bases). CDR3 length: 16 amino acids. Per the germline V gene, CDR1 is SGHTA and CDR2 is FQGNSA. Trimming cost V 3 bases and J 2 bases, with 15 bases left between them. CDR3 DNA: TGTGCCAGCAGCTTGGACGTGGGGGCTAACACAGATACGCAGTATTTT. The encoded protein is CASSLDVGANTDTQYF.

This clonotype was counted only a few times. J is TRBJ1-5 and V is TRBV28; D call uncertain. CDR3 length equals 17 residues. Trimming removed 1 base from V and 1 base from J, with 14 bases in between. From germline, CDR1 is MDHEN and CDR2 SYDVKM. The CDR3 nucleotides read TGTGCCAGCAGTTTATTTGGACGCCGGTGGAGCAATCAGCCCCAGCATTTT. Translation gives CASSLFGRRWSNQPQHF.

This clonotype was picked up many times. V and J are TRBV20-1 and TRBJ2-7, with a tentative D call TRBD2 (5 bases). The CDR3 is made up of 12 amino acids. The V and J ends lost 7 bases and 3 bases respectively, with 13 bases between them. Germline V CDR1 and CDR2: DFQATT, SNEGSKA (reference sequence). CDR3 protein: CSGSAANYEQYF. The CDR3 DNA sequence: TGCAGTGGATCAGCGGCCAACTACGAGCAGTACTTC.

The sample holds a few counts of this clonotype. The chain joins TRBV9 to TRBJ2-1, with D unclear. The germline gives CDR1 SGDLS, CDR2 YYNGEE. The germline V and J ends were trimmed by 4 bases and 7 bases, with 18 bases remaining between them. The CDR3 length is 15 residues. This chain's CDR3 is CASSFGRLGWNEQFF. Written as DNA, the CDR3 is TGTGCCAGCAGCTTCGGGCGCCTAGGATGGAATGAGCAGTTCTTC.

The chain uses TRBV28 and TRBJ1-6; a weak D match, TRBD1 (6 bases). CDR1 is MDHEN, CDR2 SYDVKM, per germline. V dropped 3 bases and J dropped 10 bases, with 10 bases sitting between them. The CDR3 length is 13 residues. The CDR3 region is CASSFPGVSPLHF. The CDR3 nucleotides are TGTGCCAGCAGTTTTCCAGGGGTCTCACCCCTCCACTTT.

This clonotype was recorded a few times. The rearrangement joins TRBV29-1 to TRBJ2-7; D is unresolved. Trimming removed 3 bases at V and 3 bases at J, with 6 bases between. There are 11 residues in the CDR3. Looked up from germline, CDR1 is SQVTM and CDR2 is ANQGSEA. CDR3 nucleotide sequence: TGCAGCGTTGATCTCGGCTACGAGCAGTACTTC. Translation: CSVDLGYEQYF.

This clonotype was seen a few times. The chain carries TRBV25-1 and TRBJ2-3; tentative D call: TRBD1 (6 bases). Germline CDR1 reads MGHDK; CDR2 reads SYGVNS. The germline V and J ends were trimmed by 3 bases and 6 bases, with 16 bases remaining between them. This CDR3 spans 15 amino acids. The CDR3 sequence is CASSDTVVGADTQYF. CDR3 sequence (DNA): TGTGCCAGCAGTGACACCGTCGTGGGGGCGGATACGCAGTATTTT.

This clonotype has a count of ten or more. The CDR3 protein is CSARGSTEAFF. The CDR3 DNA follows: TGCAGTGCCCGAGGCAGCACTGAAGCTTTCTTT. The chain uses TRBV20-1 and TRBJ1-1; D ambiguous. CDR3 length: 11 residues. Germline V gives CDR1 DFQATT, CDR2 SNEGSKA (reference sequence). V was clipped by 6 bases and J by 4 bases, with 9 bases between them.

This clonotype appeared a few times. The genes are TRBV30 and TRBJ2-7; D is ambiguous. There are 12 residues in the CDR3. The V end lost 4 bases, the J end lost 2 bases, and 9 bases lay between the germline ends. CDR1 and CDR2 (germline): GTSNPN, SVGIG (reference sequence). The CDR3 loop is CAWNLPAYEQYF. Here the CDR3 DNA reads TGTGCCTGGAACCTCCCGGCCTACGAGCAGTACTTC.

The genes are TRBV5-1 and TRBJ1-1; D gene unclear. There are 15 residues in the CDR3. CDR1 is SGHRS and CDR2 is YFSETQ in the germline V gene. V was shortened by 1 base and J by 3 bases, with 13 bases between the two germline ends. The CDR3 DNA sequence: TGCGCCAGCAGCTTGTCCGGTATGGTCGACACTGAAGCTTTCTTT. Amino acid sequence: CASSLSGMVDTEAFF.

The chain is built from TRBV20-1 and TRBJ1-4; unclear D gene. CDR3 length: 15 amino acids. Germline lookup yields CDR1 DFQATT and CDR2 SNEGSKA (reference sequence). V lost 0 bases to trimming and J lost 5 bases, with 13 bases between them. CDR3 nucleotide sequence: TGCAGTGCTAGAGATCAAACTCGGGGAAATGAAAAACTGTTTTTT. This sequence encodes CSARDQTRGNEKLFF.

As to this clonotype: One junction end disagrees with the germline gene, perhaps due to a read error. This sequence joins TRBV29-1 and TRBJ2-5; D remains ambiguous. The CDR3 contains 14 residues. The V gene's germline CDR1 is SQVTM and CDR2 ANQGSEA. The CDR3 loop reads CSVEDRYSQEIQYF. CDR3 coding DNA: TGCAGCGTTGAAGATCGGTACAGCCAAGAGATCCAGTACTTC.

The chain links TRBV5-6 to TRBJ2-5; no reliable D call. The CDR3 consists of 15 residues. The germline V and J ends were trimmed by 2 bases and 1 base, with 12 bases remaining between them. Germline CDR1 reads SGHDT; CDR2 reads YYEEEE. The CDR3 DNA sequence: TGTGCCAGCAGCTTCTTAGTGTCATCCCAAGAGACCCAGTACTTC. Amino acids: CASSFLVSSQETQYF.

The chain combines TRBV18 with TRBJ1-5, with D perhaps matching TRBD1 (6 bases). CDR1 KGHSH and CDR2 LQKENI come from the germline V gene. The CDR3 has 15 amino acids. The V and J ends lost 8 bases and 0 bases respectively, with 14 bases between them. The CDR3, as DNA: TGTGCCAGCACCTCGACAGGCTCTAGCAATCAGCCCCAGCATTTT. This gives the protein CASTSTGSSNQPQHF.

V is TRBV18 and J is TRBJ1-1; no definite D call. The CDR3 sequence is 15 residues long. The germline gives CDR1 KGHSH, CDR2 LQKENI. Deletions cut 3 bases from V and 6 bases from J, with 17 bases between. The CDR3 nucleotides are TGTGCCAGCTCACCCCCGACGGATACGCGCGCTGAAGCTTTCTTT. It translates to CASSPPTDTRAEAFF.